The 3 T cell receptor beta chains below come from one sample, sequenced in a study of beta chain features in type 1 diabetes. These receptors' antigens are unknown. Since all of the isolated RNA was reverse transcribed, expressed TCRB transcripts were what got sequenced. TCRdb's table, derived via immunoSEQ multiplex PCR, lists solely in-frame clones and lacks some. The repertoire holds roughly 700,000 clones, with roughly 12% as singletons. Study-wide results and limits: Within each of all four CD4+ subsets, Type 1 diabetes patients had TCRB CDR3s that were moderately but significantly shorter.

The sample comprised naive CD4+ T cells from blood. Receptors originate from a man between 18 and 29 years old with type 1 diabetes.

CDR3 region: CSIPSREDTDTQYF. The CDR3 coding sequence is TGCAGCATCCCCTCCAGGGAAGACACAGATACGCAGTATTTT. This chain uses TRBV29-1 with TRBJ2-3; TRBD1 is a possible D gene (5 bases). Trimming stripped 8 bases from V and 2 bases from J, with 17 bases between. This CDR3 contains 14 residues. Germline V gene data show CDR1 as SQVTM and CDR2 as ANQGSEA.

J is TRBJ1-5 and V is TRBV29-1; D gene uncertain. The V gene's germline CDR1 is SQVTM and CDR2 ANQGSEA. This CDR3 is 12 amino acids long. Trimming left V 4 bases short and J 0 bases short, with 4 bases between. The CDR3 loop is CSVAHSNQPQHF. Written as DNA, the CDR3 is TGCAGCGTTGCACATAGCAATCAGCCCCAGCATTTT.

The chain recombines TRBV7-9 with TRBJ1-2, with 9 bases that match TRBD1. This CDR3 spans 16 amino acids. From germline, CDR1 is SEHNR and CDR2 FQNEAQ (reference sequence). The junction had 11 bases not matched to a gene; V was cut back by 5 bases and J by 4 bases. The CDR3 here is CASSVRDRDGSYGYTF. The CDR3 nucleotides are TGTGCCAGCAGCGTCCGGGACAGGGATGGTAGCTATGGCTACACCTTC. Combining the CDR3 with reference TRBV7-9 and TRBJ1-2 gives the whole variable domain DTGVSQNPRHKITKRGQNVTFRCDPISEHNRLYWYRQTLGQGPEFLTYFQNEAQLEKSRLLSDRFSAERPKGSFSTLEIQRTEQGDSAMYLCASSVRDRDGSYGYTFGSGTRLTVV.